This TCR beta chain appears in the sequencing data of a study of control samples from healthy donors and cancer patients. The CDR3 totals 14 residues. Germline V gene data show CDR1 as KGHDR and CDR2 as SFDVKD. V shed 12 bases and J 0 bases; nucleotides not matched to a gene: 9. This table comes from immunoSEQ multiplex PCR, and its TCRdb copy is limited to in-frame clones, with some not included. The sample gives roughly 130,000 clones, about 95% of which show up once; about 14% is in the top ten. The sequencing input was PBMCs. The chain employs TRBV24-1 and TRBJ2-5, with 7 bases aligning to TRBD1. The origin of this receptor is a man aged 60-69 years with colorectal cancer. Here the CDR3 reads CASGQADDQETQYF. The CDR3 DNA is TGTGCCTCCGGACAGGCAGACGACCAAGAGACCCAGTACTTC.